A single sample is the source of the 16 T cell receptor beta chains below, sequenced in a study of T cells in Graves' hyperthyroidism and ophthalmopathy. Amplification yielded TCR beta CDR3 regions, with RNA transcripts as the source. HTBI primers drove first-round RT-PCR of the TCR CDR3. In TCRdb, the multiplex PCR reads were re-called with MiXCR into one record per CDR3 protein. This sample has approximately 690,000 distinct CDR3 sequences, with approximately 15% found just once. The sample consisted of blood. These receptors all stem from a woman between 50 and 59 years old with Graves' ophthalmopathy.

This clonotype was counted at least ten times. The rearrangement uses TRBV5-5 and TRBJ2-7, with TRBD1 matching 8 bases. Germline V lookup: CDR1 SGHKS, CDR2 YYEKEE (reference sequence). V lost 2 bases, J lost 9 bases, and 13 bases stayed unmatched. The CDR3 is made up of 15 amino acids. The CDR3: CASSLGDRSRTGQYF. The DNA for the CDR3 is TGTGCCAGCAGCTTAGGGGACAGGTCCCGGACGGGGCAGTACTTC.

This clonotype was seen ten or more times. The rearrangement links TRBV20-1 to TRBJ2-7, with no clear D. CDR3 size: 15 residues. Trimming left V 3 bases short and J 0 bases short, with 15 bases between. Germline V gene lookup returns CDR1 DFQATT and CDR2 SNEGSKA (reference sequence). The CDR3 protein is CSASSPRANSYEQYF. CDR3 coding DNA: TGCAGTGCTAGCTCCCCTCGGGCTAACTCCTACGAGCAGTACTTC.

On this clonotype itself: A read error is possible here, since a much larger clone lies one base away. No conserved phenylalanine or tryptophan is present at the end of the CDR3, so a read error is the likely explanation. V usage is TRBV20-1 and J usage is TRBJ2-7; D possibly uses TRBD1 or TRBD2 (6 bases each). The CDR3 totals 13 residues. Germline loops: CDR1 DFQATT, CDR2 SNEGSKA (reference sequence). The V end lost 6 bases, the J end lost 6 bases, and 18 bases lay between the germline ends. The CDR3 loop is CSAPTRGPSEQYS. As DNA, the CDR3 is TGCAGTGCCCCCACTCGGGGGCCGAGCGAGCAGTACTCC.

With regard to this clonotype: This may come from a read error, since a much larger clone is one base off. The genes are TRBV2 and TRBJ2-5, with D perhaps being TRBD1 or TRBD2 (6 bases each). The CDR3 extends over 13 amino acids. The germline V gene has CDR1 SNHLY and CDR2 FYNNEI. Trimming cost V 3 bases and J 3 bases, with 8 bases left between them. CDR3 protein: CASSDRGEETQYF. The CDR3 bases are TGTGCCAGCAGTGATAGGGGGGAAGAGACCCAGTACTTC.

This clonotype was observed many times. This chain joins TRBV30 and TRBJ2-1; the D gene is possibly TRBD2 (6 bases). The V and J ends lost 0 bases and 0 bases respectively, with 9 bases between them. Germline CDR1 GTSNPN, CDR2 SVGIG (reference sequence). The CDR3 spans 15 residues. CDR3 DNA: TGTGCCTGGAGTGTAACCGGGAGCTCCTACAATGAGCAGTTCTTC. Protein product: CAWSVTGSSYNEQFF.

The J gene is TRBJ2-5, the V gene TRBV28; D call uncertain. Germline assignment: CDR1 MDHEN and CDR2 SYDVKM. CDR3 length: 13 amino acids. Trimming stripped 5 bases from V and 6 bases from J, with 13 bases between. The CDR3 loop reads CASSGPNIKTQYF. CDR3 coding DNA: TGTGCCAGCAGTGGCCCAAACATCAAGACCCAGTACTTC.

This clonotype appeared many times. The rearrangement links TRBV18 to TRBJ2-1, with 10 bases that match TRBD2. There are 16 residues in the CDR3. V lost 3 bases and J lost 3; bases outside the gene matches: 5. Looked up from germline, CDR1 is KGHSH and CDR2 is LQKENI. The CDR3 loop is CASSPTSGVFYNEQFF. The CDR3, as DNA: TGTGCCAGCTCACCCACTAGCGGGGTTTTCTACAATGAGCAGTTCTTC.

This clonotype was detected ten times or more. The chain links TRBV29-1 to TRBJ2-7; TRBD1 matches at 8 bases. The trim removed 4 bases at V and 0 bases at J, leaving 8 bases unmatched. From germline, CDR1 is SQVTM and CDR2 ANQGSEA. CDR3 length: 15 amino acids. Written as DNA, the CDR3 is TGCAGCGTTGGCAAGGGACAGGCAAACTCCTACGAGCAGTACTTC. This sequence encodes CSVGKGQANSYEQYF.

This sequence joins TRBV10-3 and TRBJ2-1, with TRBD2 as a possible D gene (6 bases). Trimming left V 1 base short and J 6 bases short, with 10 bases between. The CDR3 sequence is 14 residues long. Looked up from germline, CDR1 is ENHRY and CDR2 is SYGVKD. The CDR3, as DNA: TGTGCCATCAGTGAGTTGGGACTCATCAATGAGCAGTTCTTC. Residues: CAISELGLINEQFF.

This rearrangement joins TRBV7-8 to TRBJ1-6; no clear D gene. Germline loops: CDR1 SGHVS, CDR2 FQNEAQ. CDR3 length: 15 amino acids. V dropped 1 base and J dropped 2 bases, with 6 bases sitting between them. The CDR3 DNA reads as TGTGCCAGCAGCTTAGGACTGACCTATAATTCACCCCTCCACTTT. It encodes CASSLGLTYNSPLHF. The whole variable domain, filled in from reference TRBV7-8 and TRBJ1-6, reads GAGVSQSPRYKVAKRGQDVALRCDPISGHVSLFWYQQALGQGPEFLTYFQNEAQLDKSGLPSDRFFAERPEGSVSTLKIQRTQQEDSAVYLCASSLGLTYNSPLHFGNGTRLTVT.

This clonotype was seen ten or more times. The chain links TRBV30 to TRBJ2-2; D gene unclear. Trimming removed 0 bases at V and 6 bases at J, with 11 bases between. The CDR3 covers 14 residues. Germline loops: CDR1 GTSNPN, CDR2 SVGIG (reference sequence). Here the CDR3 reads CAWSVQGYAGELFF. Written as DNA, the CDR3 is TGTGCCTGGAGTGTACAAGGGTACGCCGGGGAGCTGTTTTTT.

Only a few counts were recorded for this clonotype. CDR3 loop: CATSATDRGSYEQYF. The CDR3 bases are TGTGCCACCAGTGCCACGGACAGAGGCTCCTACGAGCAGTACTTC. The gene calls are TRBV24-1 and TRBJ2-7, with D possibly being TRBD1 (6 bases). V was pared by 5 bases and J by 0 bases, with 13 bases between. Germline V gives CDR1 KGHDR, CDR2 SFDVKD. CDR3 length equals 15 residues.

This clonotype was seen a few times. At one boundary the junction diverges from the germline segment, which might be a read error. The rearrangement uses TRBV7-8 and TRBJ1-2; 7 bases match TRBD1. The germline V gene encodes CDR1 SGHVS and CDR2 FQNEAQ. The CDR3 covers 14 residues. The chain's CDR3 is CASSLLDRDYGYTF. The CDR3 nucleotides read TGTGCCAGCAGCTTACTCGACAGGGACTACGGCTACACCTTC.

The sample holds many counts of this clonotype. This sequence joins TRBV11-3 and TRBJ2-1; the D gene is possibly TRBD2 (6 bases). Germline values: CDR1 SGHNT, CDR2 YENEEA. Deletions cut 3 bases from V and 0 bases from J, with 12 bases between. This CDR3 spans 16 amino acids. The CDR3 region has the DNA TGTGCCAGCAGCTTTGGGGAGGTCCCCTCCTACAATGAGCAGTTCTTC. It codes for CASSFGEVPSYNEQFF. Using reference TRBV11-3 and TRBJ2-1 for the parts outside the CDR3, the full variable domain is EAGVVQSPRYKIIEKKQPVAFWCNPISGHNTLYWYLQNLGQGPELLIRYENEEAVDDSQLPKDRFSAERLKGVDSTLKIQPAELGDSAVYLCASSFGEVPSYNEQFFGPGTRLTVL.

This clonotype was observed at least ten times. CDR3 coding DNA: TGTGCCAGCAGCTTGACTAGCGGGAGCAATGAGCAGTTCTTC. Translating it yields CASSLTSGSNEQFF. This rearrangement joins TRBV7-2 to TRBJ2-1; 12 bases line up with TRBD2. This CDR3 comprises 14 residues. V lost 3 bases, J lost 6 bases, and 0 bases stayed unmatched. Germline lookup yields CDR1 SGHTA and CDR2 FQGNSA.

This clonotype was counted only a few times. The chain links TRBV6-5 to TRBJ2-2, with D maybe TRBD1 (6 bases). CDR1 is MNHEY, CDR2 SVGAGI, per germline. Trimming took 2 bases from V and 6 from J, leaving 10 bases between them. The CDR3 runs 14 residues. The CDR3, as DNA: TGTGCCAGCAGTTACGGCAGGGGCTCCGGGGAGCTGTTTTTT. Encoded protein: CASSYGRGSGELFF.